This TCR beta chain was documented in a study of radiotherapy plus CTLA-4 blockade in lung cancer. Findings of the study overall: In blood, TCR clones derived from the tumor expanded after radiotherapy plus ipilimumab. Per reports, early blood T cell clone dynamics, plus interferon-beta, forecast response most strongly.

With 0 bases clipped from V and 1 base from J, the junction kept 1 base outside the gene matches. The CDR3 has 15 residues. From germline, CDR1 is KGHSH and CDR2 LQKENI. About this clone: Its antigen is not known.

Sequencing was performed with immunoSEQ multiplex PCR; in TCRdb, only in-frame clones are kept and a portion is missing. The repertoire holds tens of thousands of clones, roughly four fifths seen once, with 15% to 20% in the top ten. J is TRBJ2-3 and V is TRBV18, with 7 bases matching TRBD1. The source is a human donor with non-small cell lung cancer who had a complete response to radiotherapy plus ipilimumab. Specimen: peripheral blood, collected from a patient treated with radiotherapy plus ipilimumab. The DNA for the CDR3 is TGTGCCAGCTCACCACCCCAGGGGGGCACAGATACGCAGTATTTT. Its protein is CASSPPQGGTDTQYF.